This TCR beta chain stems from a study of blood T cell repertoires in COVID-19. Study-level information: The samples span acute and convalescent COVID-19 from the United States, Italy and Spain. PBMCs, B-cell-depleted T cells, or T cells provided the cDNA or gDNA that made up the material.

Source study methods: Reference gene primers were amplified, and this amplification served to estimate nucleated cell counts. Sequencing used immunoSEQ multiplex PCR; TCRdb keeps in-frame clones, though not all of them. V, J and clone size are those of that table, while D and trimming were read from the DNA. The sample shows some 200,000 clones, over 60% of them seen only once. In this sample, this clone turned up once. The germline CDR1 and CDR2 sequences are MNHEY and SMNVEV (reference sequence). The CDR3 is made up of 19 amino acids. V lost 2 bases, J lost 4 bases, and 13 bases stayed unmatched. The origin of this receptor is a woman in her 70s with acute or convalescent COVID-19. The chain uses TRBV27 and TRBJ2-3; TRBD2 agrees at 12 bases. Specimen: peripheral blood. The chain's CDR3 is CASSLRLAGGPVPADTQYF. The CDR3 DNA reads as TGTGCCAGCAGTTTAAGGCTAGCGGGAGGGCCTGTTCCCGCAGATACGCAGTATTTT.